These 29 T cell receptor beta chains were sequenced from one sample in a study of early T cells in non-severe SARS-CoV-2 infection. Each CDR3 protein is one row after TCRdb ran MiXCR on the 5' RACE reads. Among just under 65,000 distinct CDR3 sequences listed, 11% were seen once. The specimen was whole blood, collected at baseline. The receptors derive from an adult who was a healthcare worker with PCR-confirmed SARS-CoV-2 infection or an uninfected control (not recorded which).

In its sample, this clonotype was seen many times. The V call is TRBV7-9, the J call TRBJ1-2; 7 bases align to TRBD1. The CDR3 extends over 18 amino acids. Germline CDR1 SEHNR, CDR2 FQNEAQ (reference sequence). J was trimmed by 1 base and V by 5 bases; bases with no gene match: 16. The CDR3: CASSGLLGTADFNYGYTF. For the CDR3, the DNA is TGTGCCAGCAGCGGTCTCCTTGGGACAGCAGACTTTAACTATGGCTACACCTTC.

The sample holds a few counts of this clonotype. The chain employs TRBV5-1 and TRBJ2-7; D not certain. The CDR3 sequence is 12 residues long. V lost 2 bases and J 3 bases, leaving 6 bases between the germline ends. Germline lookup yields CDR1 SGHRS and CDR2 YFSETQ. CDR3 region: CASSFEDYEQYF. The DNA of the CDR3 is TGCGCCAGCAGCTTCGAGGACTACGAGCAGTACTTC.

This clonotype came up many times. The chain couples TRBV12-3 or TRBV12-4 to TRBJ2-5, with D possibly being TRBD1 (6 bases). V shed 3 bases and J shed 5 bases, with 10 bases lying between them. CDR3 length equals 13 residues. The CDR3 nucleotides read TGTGCCAGCAGTTTGCAGGGGTTGGAGACCCAGTACTTC. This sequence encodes CASSLQGLETQYF.

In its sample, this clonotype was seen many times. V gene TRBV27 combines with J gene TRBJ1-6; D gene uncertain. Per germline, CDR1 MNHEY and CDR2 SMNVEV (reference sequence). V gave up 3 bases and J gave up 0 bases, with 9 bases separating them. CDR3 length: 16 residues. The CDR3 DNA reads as TGTGCCAGCAGTTTCCAGCAAGCCTCCTATAATTCACCCCTCCACTTT. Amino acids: CASSFQQASYNSPLHF.

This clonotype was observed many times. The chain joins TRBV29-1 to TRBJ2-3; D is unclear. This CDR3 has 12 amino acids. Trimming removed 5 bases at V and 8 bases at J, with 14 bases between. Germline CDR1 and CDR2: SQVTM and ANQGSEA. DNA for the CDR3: TGCAGCGTTAAGGCCGCCGAATTTACGCAGTATTTT. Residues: CSVKAAEFTQYF.

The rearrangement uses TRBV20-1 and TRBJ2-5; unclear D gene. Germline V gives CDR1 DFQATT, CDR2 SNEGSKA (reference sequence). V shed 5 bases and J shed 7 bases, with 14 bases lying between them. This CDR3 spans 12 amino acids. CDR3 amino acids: CSAFPDGGTQYF. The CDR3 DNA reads TGCAGTGCTTTCCCCGACGGCGGGACCCAGTACTTC.

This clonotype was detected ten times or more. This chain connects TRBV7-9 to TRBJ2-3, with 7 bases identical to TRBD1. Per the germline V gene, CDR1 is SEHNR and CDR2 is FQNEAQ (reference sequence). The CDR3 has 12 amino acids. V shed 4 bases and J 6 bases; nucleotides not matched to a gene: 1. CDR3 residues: CASSSRGDTQYF. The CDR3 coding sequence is TGTGCCAGCAGCTCCAGGGGGGATACGCAGTATTTT.

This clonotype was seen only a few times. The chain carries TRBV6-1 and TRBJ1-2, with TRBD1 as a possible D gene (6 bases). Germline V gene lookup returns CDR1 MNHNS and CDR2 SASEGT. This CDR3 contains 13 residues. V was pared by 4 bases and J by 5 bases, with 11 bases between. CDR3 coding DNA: TGTGCCAGCAGTGGAGGGGGGCCTTATGGCTACACCTTC. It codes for CASSGGGPYGYTF.

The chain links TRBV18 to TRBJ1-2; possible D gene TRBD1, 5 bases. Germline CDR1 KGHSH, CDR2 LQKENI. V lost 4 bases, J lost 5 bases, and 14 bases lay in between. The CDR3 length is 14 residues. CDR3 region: CASSQGRPVYGYTF. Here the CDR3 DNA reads TGTGCCAGCTCACAGGGACGGCCCGTGTATGGCTACACCTTC.

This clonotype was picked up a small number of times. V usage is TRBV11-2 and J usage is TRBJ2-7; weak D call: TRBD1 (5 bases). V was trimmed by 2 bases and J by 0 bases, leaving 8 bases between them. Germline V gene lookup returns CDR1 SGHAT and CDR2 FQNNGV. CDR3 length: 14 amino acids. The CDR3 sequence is CASSLWGSSYEQYF. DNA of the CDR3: TGTGCCAGCAGCTTATGGGGCAGCTCCTACGAGCAGTACTTC.

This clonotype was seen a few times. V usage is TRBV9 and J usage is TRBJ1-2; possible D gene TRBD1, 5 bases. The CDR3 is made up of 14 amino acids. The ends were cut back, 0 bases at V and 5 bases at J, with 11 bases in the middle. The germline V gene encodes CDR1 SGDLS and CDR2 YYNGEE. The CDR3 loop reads CASSVVGTTYGYTF. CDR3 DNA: TGTGCCAGCAGCGTAGTTGGGACTACTTATGGCTACACCTTC.

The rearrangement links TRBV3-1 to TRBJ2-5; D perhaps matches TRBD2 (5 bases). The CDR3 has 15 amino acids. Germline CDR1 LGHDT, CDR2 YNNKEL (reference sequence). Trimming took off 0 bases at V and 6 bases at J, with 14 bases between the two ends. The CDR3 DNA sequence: TGTGCCAGCAGCCAAGATCAGGCCTTCGGGAAGACCCAGTACTTC. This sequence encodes CASSQDQAFGKTQYF.

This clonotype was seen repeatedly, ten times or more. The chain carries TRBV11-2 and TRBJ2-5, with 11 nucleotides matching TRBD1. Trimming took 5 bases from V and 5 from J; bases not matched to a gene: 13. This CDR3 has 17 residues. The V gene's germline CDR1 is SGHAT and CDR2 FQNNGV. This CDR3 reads CASSPRTGGSVRETQYF. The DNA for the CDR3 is TGTGCCAGCAGCCCGCGGACAGGGGGCTCGGTCAGGGAGACCCAGTACTTC.

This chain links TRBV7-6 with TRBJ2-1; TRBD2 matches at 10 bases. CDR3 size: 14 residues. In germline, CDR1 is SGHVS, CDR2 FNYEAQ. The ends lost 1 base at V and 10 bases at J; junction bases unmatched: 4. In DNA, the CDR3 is TGTGCCAGCAGCTTAGGGGCACTAGCGGGGGAGCAGTTCTTC. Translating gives CASSLGALAGEQFF.

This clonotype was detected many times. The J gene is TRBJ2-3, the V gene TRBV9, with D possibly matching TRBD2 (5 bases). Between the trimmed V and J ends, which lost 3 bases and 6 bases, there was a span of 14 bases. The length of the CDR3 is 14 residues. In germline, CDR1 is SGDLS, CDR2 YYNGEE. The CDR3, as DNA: TGTGCCAGCAGCGCGACGGGGTTTGGCGATACGCAGTATTTT. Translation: CASSATGFGDTQYF.

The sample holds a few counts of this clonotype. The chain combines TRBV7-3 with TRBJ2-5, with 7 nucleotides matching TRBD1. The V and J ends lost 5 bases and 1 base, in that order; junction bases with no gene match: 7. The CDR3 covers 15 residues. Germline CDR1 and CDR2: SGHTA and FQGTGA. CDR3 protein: CASSAGTATQETQYF. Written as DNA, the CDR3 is TGTGCCAGCAGCGCAGGGACAGCCACCCAAGAGACCCAGTACTTC.

The CDR3 nucleotides are TGCAGCGTCTCCAAAGACGGGAGTCTGTACTTC. It encodes CSVSKDGSLYF. The chain couples TRBV29-1 to TRBJ2-7; D might be TRBD2 (6 bases). Trimming left V 6 bases short and J 12 bases short, with 18 bases between. CDR3 length equals 11 residues. CDR1 is SQVTM and CDR2 is ANQGSEA in the germline V gene.

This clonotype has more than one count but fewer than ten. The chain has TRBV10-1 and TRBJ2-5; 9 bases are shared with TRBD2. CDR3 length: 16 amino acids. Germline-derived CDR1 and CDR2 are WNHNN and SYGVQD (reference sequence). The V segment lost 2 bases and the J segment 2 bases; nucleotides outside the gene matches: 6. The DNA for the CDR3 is TGCGCCAGCAGTGAGGTTGGAACTAGCGGGCAAGAGACCCAGTACTTC. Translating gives CASSEVGTSGQETQYF.

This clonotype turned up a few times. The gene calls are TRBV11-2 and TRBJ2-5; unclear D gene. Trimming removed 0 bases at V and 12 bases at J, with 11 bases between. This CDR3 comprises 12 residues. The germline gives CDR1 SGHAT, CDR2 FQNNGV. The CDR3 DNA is TGTGCCAGCAGCTTAGATATGGGTGACGAGTACTTC. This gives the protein CASSLDMGDEYF.

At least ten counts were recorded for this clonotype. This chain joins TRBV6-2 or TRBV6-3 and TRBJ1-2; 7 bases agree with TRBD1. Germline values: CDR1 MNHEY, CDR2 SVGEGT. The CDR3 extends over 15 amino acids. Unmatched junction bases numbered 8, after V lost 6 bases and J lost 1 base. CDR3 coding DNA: TGTGCCAGCAGCCAACCGTGGGACAGTAACTATGGCTACACCTTC. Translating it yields CASSQPWDSNYGYTF.

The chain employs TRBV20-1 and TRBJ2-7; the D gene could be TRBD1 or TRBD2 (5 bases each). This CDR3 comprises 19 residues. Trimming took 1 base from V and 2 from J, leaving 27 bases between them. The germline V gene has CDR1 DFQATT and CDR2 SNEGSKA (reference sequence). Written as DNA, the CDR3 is TGCAGTGCTAGAGTCCCCGAGGGGTCCATCTCTGGGGCACCCTACGAGCAGTACTTC. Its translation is CSARVPEGSISGAPYEQYF.

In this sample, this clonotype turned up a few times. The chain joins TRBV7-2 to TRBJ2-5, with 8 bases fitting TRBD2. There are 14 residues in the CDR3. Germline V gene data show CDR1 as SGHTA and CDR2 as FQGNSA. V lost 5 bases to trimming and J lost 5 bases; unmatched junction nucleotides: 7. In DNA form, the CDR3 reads TGTGCCAGCAGCGCGGGGGGCGGGGAGGAGACCCAGTACTTC. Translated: CASSAGGGEETQYF.

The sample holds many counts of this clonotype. The CDR3 DNA reads TGTGCCAGCCATCCTGGACTAGCGGGGGGCGTCACCTACAATGAGCAGTTCTTC. Residues: CASHPGLAGGVTYNEQFF. This chain links TRBV7-8 with TRBJ2-1; the match to TRBD2 covers 14 bases. With 8 bases clipped from V and 2 bases from J, the junction kept 11 bases outside the gene matches. From germline, CDR1 is SGHVS and CDR2 FQNEAQ. This CDR3 is built from 18 residues.

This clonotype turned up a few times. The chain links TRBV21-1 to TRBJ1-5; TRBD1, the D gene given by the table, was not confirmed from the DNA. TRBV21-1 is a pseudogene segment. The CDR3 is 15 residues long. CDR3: CASSKVAAPNQPQHF. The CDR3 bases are TGTGCCAGCAGCAAAGTGGCGGCGCCCAATCAGCCCCAGCATTTT.

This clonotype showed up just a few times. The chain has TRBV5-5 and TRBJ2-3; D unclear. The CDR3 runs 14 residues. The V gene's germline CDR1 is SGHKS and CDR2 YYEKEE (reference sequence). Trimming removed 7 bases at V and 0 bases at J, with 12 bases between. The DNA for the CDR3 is TGTGCCAGCCTCGCCCAACTTAGCACAGATACGCAGTATTTT. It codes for CASLAQLSTDTQYF.

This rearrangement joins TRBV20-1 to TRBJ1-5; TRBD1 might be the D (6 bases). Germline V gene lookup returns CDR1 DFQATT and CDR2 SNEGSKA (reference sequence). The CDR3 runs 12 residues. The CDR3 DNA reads TGCTACCCTGACAGGACCTTGGGGCCCCAGCATTTT. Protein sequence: CYPDRTLGPQHF.

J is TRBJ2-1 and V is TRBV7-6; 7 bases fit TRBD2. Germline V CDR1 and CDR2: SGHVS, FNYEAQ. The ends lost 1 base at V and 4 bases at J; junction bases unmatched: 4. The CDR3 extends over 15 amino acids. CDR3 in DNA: TGTGCCAGCAGCTTAGGCGGGGGAACGTACAATGAGCAGTTCTTC. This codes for CASSLGGGTYNEQFF.

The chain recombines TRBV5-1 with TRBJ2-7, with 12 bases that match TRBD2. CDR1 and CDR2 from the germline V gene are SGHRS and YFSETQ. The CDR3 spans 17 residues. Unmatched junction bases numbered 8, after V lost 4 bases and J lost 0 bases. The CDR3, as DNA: TGCGCCAGCAGCCCGGGACTAGCGGGTCGAAGCTCCTACGAGCAGTACTTC. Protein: CASSPGLAGRSSYEQYF.

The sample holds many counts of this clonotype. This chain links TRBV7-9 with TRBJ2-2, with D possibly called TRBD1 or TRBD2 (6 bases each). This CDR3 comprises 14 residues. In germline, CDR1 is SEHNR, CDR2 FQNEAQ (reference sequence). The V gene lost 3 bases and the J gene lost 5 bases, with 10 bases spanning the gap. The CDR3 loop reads CASSFGGLTGELFF. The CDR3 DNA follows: TGTGCCAGCAGCTTTGGGGGGCTAACCGGGGAGCTGTTTTTT.